Listed below are T cell receptor beta chains from one sample, sequenced in a study of blood T cell repertoires in COVID-19. Data came from immunoSEQ multiplex PCR; TCRdb stores just in-frame clones and leaves some out. The data hold 150,000 to 190,000 clones, with 80% observed a single time. Sequencing input: peripheral blood. These receptors all come from a man aged 55-75 years with acute or convalescent COVID-19. Both conserved end residues are part of each CDR3. The D gene is left open where the match is weak. The size entry is marked missing in some rows and otherwise reads once, few, many or a size class.

CDR3aa: CASSPWEEGLDEQYF
CDR3nt: TGTGCCAGCAGCCCCTGGGAGGAGGGGCTTGACGAGCAGTACTTC
abundance: NA
d_gene: NA
j_gene: TRBJ2-7
v_gene: TRBV9

CDR3aa: CASSVGTGVGNSPLHF
CDR3nt: TGTGCCAGCAGCGTAGGAACAGGGGTGGGTAATTCACCCCTCCACTTT
abundance: NA
d_gene: TRBD1
j_gene: TRBJ1-6
v_gene: TRBV11-2

CDR3aa: CASSTHPTGVGNYGYTF
CDR3nt: TGTGCCAGTAGTACGCACCCGACAGGGGTTGGGAACTATGGCTACACCTTC
abundance: NA
d_gene: TRBD1
j_gene: TRBJ1-2
v_gene: TRBV19

CDR3aa: CATSRGGSSYNEQFF
CDR3nt: TGTGCAACCTCCCGGGGTGGGAGCTCCTACAATGAGCAGTTCTTC
abundance: NA
d_gene: NA
j_gene: TRBJ2-1
v_gene: TRBV9

CDR3aa: CASSYGRWSSYNEQFF
CDR3nt: TGTGCCAGCAGTTACGGGAGGTGGAGCTCCTACAATGAGCAGTTCTTC
abundance: NA
d_gene: NA
j_gene: TRBJ2-1
v_gene: TRBV6-2/TRBV6-3

CDR3aa: CASSPRGGEGYEQYF
CDR3nt: TGTGCCAGCAGCCCGAGAGGAGGCGAGGGCTACGAGCAGTACTTC
abundance: NA
d_gene: NA
j_gene: TRBJ2-7
v_gene: TRBV5-5

CDR3aa: CASSTGAGGAYGYTF
CDR3nt: TGTGCCAGTAGCACGGGGGCGGGGGGCGCGTACGGCTACACCTTC
abundance: NA
d_gene: NA
j_gene: TRBJ1-2
v_gene: TRBV19

CDR3aa: CASKGRDNNQPQHF
CDR3nt: TGTGCCAGCAAAGGACGGGACAACAATCAGCCCCAGCATTTT
abundance: NA
d_gene: NA
j_gene: TRBJ1-5
v_gene: TRBV28

CDR3aa: CASSAEDRAPFEAFF
CDR3nt: TGTGCCAGCAGCGCGGAAGACAGGGCCCCGTTTGAAGCTTTCTTT
abundance: NA
d_gene: TRBD1
j_gene: TRBJ1-1
v_gene: TRBV9

CDR3aa: CAISEQLAGSTGELFF
CDR3nt: TGTGCCATCAGTGAGCAACTAGCGGGAAGCACCGGGGAGCTGTTTTTT
abundance: NA
d_gene: TRBD2
j_gene: TRBJ2-2
v_gene: TRBV10-3

CDR3aa: CASSFGTRGRDQPQHF
CDR3nt: TGTGCCAGCAGTTTCGGGACTAGGGGAAGGGATCAGCCCCAGCATTTT
abundance: NA
d_gene: NA
j_gene: TRBJ1-5
v_gene: TRBV28

CDR3aa: CASTAATGGQGYTF
CDR3nt: TGTGCCAGCACCGCCGCCACAGGGGGCCAGGGCTACACCTTC
abundance: few
d_gene: TRBD1
j_gene: TRBJ1-2
v_gene: TRBV7-2

CDR3aa: CASRRGLSEQFF
CDR3nt: TGCGCCAGCAGGCGGGGGTTAAGTGAGCAGTTCTTC
abundance: NA
d_gene: TRBD2
j_gene: TRBJ2-1
v_gene: TRBV10-1

CDR3aa: CASSGQGLFNSPLHF
CDR3nt: TGTGCCAGCAGTGGACAGGGTCTCTTTAATTCACCCCTCCACTTT
abundance: NA
d_gene: TRBD1
j_gene: TRBJ1-6
v_gene: TRBV5-5

CDR3aa: CASSFVGGRIGNSPLHF
CDR3nt: TGTGCCAGCAGTTTTGTTGGGGGCAGGATTGGAAATTCACCCCTCCACTTT
abundance: NA
d_gene: NA
j_gene: TRBJ1-6
v_gene: TRBV28

CDR3aa: CASSQASGRRGEQFF
CDR3nt: TGTGCCAGCAGCCAAGCGAGCGGGAGGCGAGGTGAGCAGTTCTTC
abundance: few
d_gene: TRBD2
j_gene: TRBJ2-1
v_gene: TRBV4-2

CDR3aa: CASSSGTGAYEQYF
CDR3nt: TGTGCCAGCAGCTCCGGGACAGGGGCGTACGAGCAGTACTTC
abundance: NA
d_gene: TRBD1
j_gene: TRBJ2-7
v_gene: TRBV11-2

CDR3aa: CASSVSVLQETQYF
CDR3nt: TGTGCCAGCAGCGTATCGGTGCTCCAAGAGACCCAGTACTTC
abundance: NA
d_gene: NA
j_gene: TRBJ2-5
v_gene: TRBV9

CDR3aa: CASSLVGTGRARIEAFF
CDR3nt: TGCGCCAGCAGCTTGGTCGGGACAGGGAGGGCACGCATCGAAGCTTTCTTT
abundance: NA
d_gene: TRBD1
j_gene: TRBJ1-1
v_gene: TRBV5-1

CDR3aa: CASSEWSKGYTF
CDR3nt: TGTGCCAGCAGTGAATGGTCTAAAGGCTACACCTTC
abundance: NA
d_gene: NA
j_gene: TRBJ1-2
v_gene: TRBV2

CDR3aa: CASSLRGRSTEAFF
CDR3nt: TGTGCCAGCAGCCTCAGGGGGCGAAGCACTGAAGCTTTCTTT
abundance: NA
d_gene: TRBD1
j_gene: TRBJ1-1
v_gene: TRBV4-2

CDR3aa: CASSPSGGAYNTEAFF
CDR3nt: TGTGCCAGCAGCCCATCGGGGGGGGCGTATAACACTGAAGCTTTCTTT
abundance: NA
d_gene: NA
j_gene: TRBJ1-1
v_gene: TRBV7-9

CDR3aa: CASSRSQGPNEKLFF
CDR3nt: TGTGCCAGCAGCCGATCACAGGGGCCTAATGAAAAACTGTTTTTT
abundance: NA
d_gene: TRBD1
j_gene: TRBJ1-4
v_gene: TRBV7-9

CDR3aa: CATSDWQGVGDNEQFF
CDR3nt: TGTGCCACCAGTGATTGGCAGGGGGTGGGTGACAATGAGCAGTTCTTC
abundance: few
d_gene: TRBD1
j_gene: TRBJ2-1
v_gene: TRBV24-1

CDR3aa: CASSATGTGGAGGTEAFF
CDR3nt: TGCGCCAGCAGCGCCACCGGGACAGGGGGCGCCGGCGGCACTGAAGCTTTCTTT
abundance: NA
d_gene: TRBD1
j_gene: TRBJ1-1
v_gene: TRBV5-1

CDR3aa: CASSNRLSSGNTIYF
CDR3nt: TGCGCCAGCAGTAACCGACTCAGCTCTGGAAACACCATATATTTT
abundance: NA
d_gene: NA
j_gene: TRBJ1-3
v_gene: TRBV5-1

CDR3aa: CASSPYLGLGGYTF
CDR3nt: TGTGCCAGCAGCCCATATCTCGGACTGGGTGGCTACACCTTC
abundance: NA
d_gene: NA
j_gene: TRBJ1-2
v_gene: TRBV28

CDR3aa: CASSQGQGEVYSPLHF
CDR3nt: TGCGCCAGCAGCCAGGGACAGGGGGAGGTGTATTCACCCCTCCACTTT
abundance: few
d_gene: TRBD1
j_gene: TRBJ1-6
v_gene: TRBV4-3

CDR3aa: CASSFPSADTQYF
CDR3nt: TGTGCCAGCAGTTTCCCCTCCGCAGATACGCAGTATTTT
abundance: NA
d_gene: NA
j_gene: TRBJ2-3
v_gene: TRBV12-3/TRBV12-4

CDR3aa: CASSRTGVKTQYF
CDR3nt: TGTGCCAGCAGCCGGACAGGGGTGAAGACCCAGTACTTC
abundance: NA
d_gene: TRBD1
j_gene: TRBJ2-5
v_gene: TRBV14

CDR3aa: CASSSRGPAYEQYF
CDR3nt: TGTGCCAGCAGTTCCAGGGGGCCAGCCTACGAGCAGTACTTC
abundance: NA
d_gene: TRBD1
j_gene: TRBJ2-7
v_gene: TRBV27

CDR3aa: CASSPVLFSGNTGELFF
CDR3nt: TGTGCCAGCAGCCCCGTGTTGTTCTCGGGTAACACCGGGGAGCTGTTTTTT
abundance: NA
d_gene: NA
j_gene: TRBJ2-2
v_gene: TRBV7-3

CDR3aa: CASSMSGGGYGYTF
CDR3nt: TGTGCCAGTAGTATGTCAGGGGGAGGCTATGGCTACACCTTC
abundance: NA
d_gene: TRBD1
j_gene: TRBJ1-2
v_gene: TRBV19

CDR3aa: CASSYTSGRAYNEQFF
CDR3nt: TGTGCCAGCAGTTACACTAGCGGGAGGGCCTACAATGAGCAGTTCTTC
abundance: few
d_gene: TRBD2
j_gene: TRBJ2-1
v_gene: TRBV6-5

CDR3aa: CASSRGTARNYGYTF
CDR3nt: TGTGCCAGCAGTAGGGGGACAGCACGGAACTATGGCTACACCTTC
abundance: NA
d_gene: TRBD1
j_gene: TRBJ1-2
v_gene: TRBV6-5

CDR3aa: CASTPGSLFYEQYF
CDR3nt: TGTGCCAGCACCCCAGGGTCCCTTTTCTACGAGCAGTACTTC
abundance: NA
d_gene: NA
j_gene: TRBJ2-7
v_gene: TRBV7-2

CDR3aa: CASSLGADTQYF
CDR3nt: TGTGCCAGCAGCTTAGGAGCCGATACGCAGTATTTT
abundance: NA
d_gene: NA
j_gene: TRBJ2-3
v_gene: TRBV11-3

CDR3aa: CASSAGQVYGYTF
CDR3nt: TGTGCCAGCAGTGCGGGACAGGTCTATGGCTACACCTTC
abundance: NA
d_gene: TRBD1
j_gene: TRBJ1-2
v_gene: TRBV25-1

CDR3aa: CASSLWQFEAFF
CDR3nt: TGTGCCAGCAGCTTGTGGCAGTTTGAAGCTTTCTTT
abundance: NA
d_gene: NA
j_gene: TRBJ1-1
v_gene: TRBV5-6

CDR3aa: CASSFGTRETQYF
CDR3nt: TGCGCCAGCAGCTTCGGGACTAGGGAGACCCAGTACTTC
abundance: NA
d_gene: TRBD2
j_gene: TRBJ2-5
v_gene: TRBV5-1

CDR3aa: CASSIGTSGGYTDTQYF
CDR3nt: TGTGCCAGCAGTATAGGGACTAGCGGGGGGTACACAGATACGCAGTATTTT
abundance: once
d_gene: TRBD2
j_gene: TRBJ2-3
v_gene: TRBV5-4

CDR3aa: CASSLVASGNYEQYF
CDR3nt: TGTGCCAGCAGCTTAGTGGCTAGCGGGAACTACGAGCAGTACTTC
abundance: NA
d_gene: TRBD2
j_gene: TRBJ2-7
v_gene: TRBV7-2

CDR3aa: CASSVGDRWAFF
CDR3nt: TGTGCCAGCAGTGTGGGGGACAGGTGGGCTTTCTTT
abundance: NA
d_gene: TRBD1
j_gene: TRBJ1-1
v_gene: TRBV28

CDR3aa: CASSLSYVNTEAFF
CDR3nt: TGTGCCAGCAGCTTGTCTTATGTGAACACTGAAGCTTTCTTT
abundance: NA
d_gene: NA
j_gene: TRBJ1-1
v_gene: TRBV5-5

CDR3aa: CASSVGTGSRAFF
CDR3nt: TGTGCCAGCAGCGTAGGGACAGGGAGTAGGGCTTTCTTT
abundance: NA
d_gene: TRBD1
j_gene: TRBJ1-1
v_gene: TRBV9